Listed here is a single T cell receptor (beta chain). There are many counts of this clone. Its antigen is still unknown. No base quality values were provided; no much bigger clone lies one nucleotide off. Related bone marrow donors provided peripheral blood samples on the day of marrow donation. Mononuclear cells from peripheral blood and bone marrow were separated by Ficoll-Hypaque density centrifugation and then cryopreserved. Genomic DNA was the input for TRB sequencing, which was run either with the immunoSEQ assay at survey resolution or with the hsTCRB kit. As for the authors' bioinformatics: Initial read processing used immunoSEQ software, and repertoire analyses used the LymphoSeq R package. Clonality was computed as 1 minus normalized Shannon entropy, and a Gini coefficient was also calculated for each TRB dataset. Phenotypes of unsorted samples were inferred by mapping TRB sequences from sorted subsets of the recipient or donor onto unsorted samples of the same recipient. TCRdb holds this immuneACCESS table with in-frame rearrangements only. Some clones are missing; in checked studies, unresolved V genes explain under half, and the rest has no known cause. The DNA gave D and trimming, while V, J and clone size come from that table. The sample features tens of thousands of clones, and none is a singleton. The ten largest clones capture about 6.4% of the sample.

This specimen comes from a study of T cells after posttransplantation cyclophosphamide (dated by TCRdb to 2016 to 2017). General notes on the study: The study tracked T cell repertoire reconstitution by TRB sequencing after myeloablative bone marrow transplantation using posttransplantation cyclophosphamide as GVHD prophylaxis. Public TRB sequences were compared against a database of over 3,600 sequences linked to responses to pathogens, tumor antigens, self-antigens and alloantigens. Blood from all 35 or so PTCy patients who had 1-year posttransplant specimens underwent TRB sequencing. Because TRA and TRB clonality correlated tightly in about 9 samples, the subsequent TCR analyses were limited to TRB only. Up to roughly 3 additional blood samples from 2 to 5.2 years after transplant were also TRB-sequenced in 3 patients, as was pretransplant blood from a handful of patients. Antigen receptor sequencing covered samples from 30 to 40 PTCy-treated patients and about 17 of their related bone marrow donors.

As encoded in the germline V gene, CDR1 is SGHRS while CDR2 is YFSETQ. V and J lose 2 bases and 6 bases, and a span of 12 bases separates them. Including the terminal cysteine and phenylalanine, the CDR3 comprises 14 residues. The only DNA kept is the CDR3, 42 bases in frame from the first base. The paper as a whole reports these results and caveats: The TRB repertoires of T cells infiltrating skin or GI tract showed only limited overlap with the TRB repertoires of T cells in blood. Across 45 patients, recipient CMV seropositivity and CMV reactivation were highly associated with TRB clonality; PTCy diversity was similar to CNI/methotrexate controls. Donor-recipient similarity was low at 1-2 months but rose over the first year, and later blood repertoires were often dominated by donor CD8+ memory clones.

The chain joins TRBV5-1 to TRBJ2-1; the D region possibly corresponds to TRBD2 (6 bases align). This receptor was taken from a man aged 30 to 45 in good health and a related stem cell transplant donor. Sequencing was carried out using PBMCs. The DNA sequence reads TGCGCCAGCAGCTTTGGGCAGGGAGGCAATGAGCAGTTCTTC. This is translated as CASSFGQGGNEQFF.